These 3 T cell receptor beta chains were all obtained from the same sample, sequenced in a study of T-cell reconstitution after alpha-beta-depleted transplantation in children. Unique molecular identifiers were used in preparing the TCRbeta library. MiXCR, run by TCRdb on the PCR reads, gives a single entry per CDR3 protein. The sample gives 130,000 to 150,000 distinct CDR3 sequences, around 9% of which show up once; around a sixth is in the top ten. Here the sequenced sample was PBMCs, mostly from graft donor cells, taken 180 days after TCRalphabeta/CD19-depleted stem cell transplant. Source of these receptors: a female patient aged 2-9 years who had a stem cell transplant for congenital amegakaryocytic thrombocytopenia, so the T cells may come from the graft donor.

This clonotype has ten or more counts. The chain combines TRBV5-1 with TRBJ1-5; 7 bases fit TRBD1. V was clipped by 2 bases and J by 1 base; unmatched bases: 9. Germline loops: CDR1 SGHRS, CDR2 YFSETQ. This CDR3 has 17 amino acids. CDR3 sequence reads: CASSFSGTASSNQPQHF. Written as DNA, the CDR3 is TGCGCCAGCAGCTTCTCCGGGACAGCTTCAAGCAATCAGCCCCAGCATTTT.

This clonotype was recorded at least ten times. Here the CDR3 DNA reads TGCAGTGCTAGGAGGGGTGCCACTGAAGCTTTCTTT. Amino acid sequence: CSARRGATEAFF. The J gene is TRBJ1-1, the V gene TRBV20-1; perhaps TRBD1 as D (5 bases). The germline V gene has CDR1 DFQATT and CDR2 SNEGSKA (reference sequence). The CDR3 loop spans 12 amino acids. V dropped 3 bases and J dropped 4 bases, with 9 bases sitting between them.

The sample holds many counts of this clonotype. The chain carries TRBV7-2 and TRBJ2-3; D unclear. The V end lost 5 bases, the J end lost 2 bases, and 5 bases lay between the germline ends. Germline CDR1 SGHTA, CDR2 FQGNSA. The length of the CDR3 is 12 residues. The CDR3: CASSPHTDTQYF. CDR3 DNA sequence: TGTGCCAGCAGCCCGCACACAGATACGCAGTATTTT.